This TCR beta chain emerged from a study of blood T cell repertoires in COVID-19. As for the study in general: The United States, Italy and Spain provided the acute and convalescent COVID-19 samples. Sample material is recorded as cDNA or gDNA derived from T cells, B-cell-depleted T cells, or PBMCs.

This CDR3 region has 14 residues. The junction had 5 bases not matched to a gene; V was cut back by 4 bases and J by 5 bases. Germline V gene lookup returns CDR1 PRHDT and CDR2 FYEKMQ (reference sequence). Original analysis: For nucleated cells, counts were estimated from reference gene primer amplification. Assay: immunoSEQ multiplex PCR; the TCRdb copy retains only in-frame clones and omits some. The V and J calls and clone size are taken from that table; D and trimming were inferred from the DNA. The table has around 150,000 clones, 84% seen once; the top ten hold over 5%. This clone was recorded only once.

The TCR originated in a human donor in a cohort sampled during active COVID-19. The sequenced sample consisted of peripheral blood. This chain uses TRBV13 with TRBJ2-5; TRBD2 aligns across 9 bases. In DNA form, the CDR3 reads TGTGCCAGCAGCTCTAGCGGGGAGGGGGAGACCCAGTACTTC. Translated: CASSSSGEGETQYF.